One sample yielded the 13 T cell receptor beta chains listed below, sequenced in a study of blood T cell repertoires in COVID-19. The repertoire was sequenced with immunoSEQ multiplex PCR; TCRdb's copy has only in-frame clones and lacks some. There are tens of thousands of clones in the sample; approximately 89% occur only once, and approximately 45% lies in the top ten. The specimen was peripheral blood. The receptor set was obtained from a woman aged 60-75 years with COVID-19, enrolled during active disease.

The V gene is TRBV4-1, the J gene TRBJ2-2, with TRBD2 matching over 9 bases. Germline V gene data show CDR1 as MGHRA and CDR2 as YSYEKL. This CDR3 has 18 amino acids. The V gene end was trimmed by 4 bases and the J gene end by 0 bases; junction bases not matched to a gene: 9. CDR3 bases: TGCGCCAGCAGCCTCCTCCTAGCGGGGACACCGAACACCGGGGAGCTGTTTTTT. Its translation is CASSLLLAGTPNTGELFF.

The chain links TRBV6-4 to TRBJ1-2, with D possibly TRBD1 on 5 matching bases. The CDR3 runs 15 residues. With 7 bases removed from V and 8 bases from J, the gap between germline ends came to 23 bases. CDR1 is MRHNA, CDR2 SNTAGT, per germline. CDR3 sequence (DNA): TGTGCCAGCAAGCCTTCTCCCGACAGCTCCTACGGCTACACCTTC. Its translation is CASKPSPDSSYGYTF.

The chain has TRBV7-2 and TRBJ1-2, with D perhaps TRBD1 (5 bases). Germline V gives CDR1 SGHTA, CDR2 FQGNSA. The V end was cut by 1 base, the J end by 5 bases, with 11 bases between. CDR3 size: 14 residues. The CDR3 DNA reads as TGTGCCAGCAGCTTAGTGGAGGGGCTGTATGGCTACACCTTC. This translates into CASSLVEGLYGYTF.

The chain carries TRBV7-9 and TRBJ2-7; tentative D call: TRBD1 (5 bases). The V end lost 0 bases, the J end lost 9 bases, and 15 bases lay between the germline ends. This CDR3 is 14 amino acids long. Germline loops: CDR1 SEHNR, CDR2 FQNEAQ (reference sequence). CDR3 DNA: TGTGCCAGCAGCTTAGCGGAGACTCTTAGGGGGCAGTACTTC. Translated, it gives CASSLAETLRGQYF.

This clone was counted a single time. This chain uses TRBV7-8 with TRBJ2-5; TRBD2 matches 13 bases. Germline V gene lookup returns CDR1 SGHVS and CDR2 FQNEAQ. The CDR3 loop spans 19 amino acids. V shed 4 bases and J 4 bases; nucleotides not matched to a gene: 15. The chain's CDR3 is CASSSILTSGGPLVETQYF. For the CDR3, the DNA is TGTGCCAGCAGCTCCATCCTGACTAGCGGGGGGCCCCTGGTAGAGACCCAGTACTTC.

V is TRBV24-1 and J is TRBJ2-3; 8 nucleotides line up with TRBD2. In germline, CDR1 is KGHDR, CDR2 SFDVKD. The CDR3 sequence is 18 residues long. Germline trimming cut 4 bases from V and 6 bases from J; bases unmatched to any gene: 17. Written as DNA, the CDR3 is TGTGCCACCAGTGACACGGAAGGATCTAGCGGGTCGTTTGATACGCAGTATTTT. Translation: CATSDTEGSSGSFDTQYF.

The rearrangement uses TRBV4-3 and TRBJ2-3; possibly TRBD1 for D (6 bases). The germline gives CDR1 LGHNA, CDR2 YSLEER. The CDR3 contains 21 residues. V was trimmed by 0 bases and J by 6 bases, leaving 31 bases between them. Written as DNA, the CDR3 is TGCGCCAGCAGCCAAGATTTTTTCTTCCCCCTTGGACAGTCTTCCAGGGATACGCAGTATTTT. It codes for CASSQDFFFPLGQSSRDTQYF.

The V and J genes are TRBV19 and TRBJ1-3; tentatively, D is TRBD1 (5 bases). The V end lost 5 bases, the J end lost 9 bases, and 17 bases lay between the germline ends. From germline, CDR1 is LNHDA and CDR2 SQIVND (reference sequence). The CDR3 totals 14 residues. CDR3 nucleotides: TGTGCCAGTAGTCCGGGACTCGACTGGGGCACCATATATTTT. Translating it yields CASSPGLDWGTIYF.

Here the CDR3 reads CASSLEYEGTEAFF. CDR3 bases: TGCGCCAGCAGCTTGGAGTATGAGGGCACTGAAGCTTTCTTT. The chain recombines TRBV5-1 with TRBJ1-1; D not certain. V was trimmed by 0 bases and J by 4 bases, leaving 10 bases between them. CDR1 is SGHRS, CDR2 YFSETQ, per germline. The CDR3 is made up of 14 amino acids.

This sequence joins TRBV18 and TRBJ1-1, with D unclear. From germline, CDR1 is KGHSH and CDR2 LQKENI. The CDR3 runs to 14 residues. V shed 3 bases and J shed 3 bases, with 11 bases lying between them. DNA of the CDR3: TGTGCCAGCTCACCCCCTGAGCGGGACACTGAAGCTTTCTTT. It encodes CASSPPERDTEAFF.

This clone was seen only once. This chain joins TRBV7-9 and TRBJ2-5; D ambiguous. Germline lookup yields CDR1 SEHNR and CDR2 FQNEAQ (reference sequence). This CDR3 has 15 residues. Trimming stripped 7 bases from V and 1 base from J, with 16 bases between. CDR3 sequence reads: CASTKGGRLQETQYF. CDR3 nucleotide sequence: TGTGCCAGCACCAAAGGCGGTAGACTCCAAGAGACCCAGTACTTC.

J is TRBJ1-1 and V is TRBV3-1 (or the pseudogene TRBV3-2); D gene uncertain. Between the trimmed V and J ends, which lost 3 bases and 1 base, there was a span of 9 bases. Germline CDR1 is LGHDT and CDR2 is YNNKEL (reference sequence). The CDR3 has 14 amino acids. Written as DNA, the CDR3 is TGTGCCAGCAGCCACGGGGAGGCGAACACTGAAGCTTTCTTT. Translated, it gives CASSHGEANTEAFF.

The rearrangement joins TRBV4-1 to TRBJ2-1, with TRBD2 identical over 9 bases. Germline V gene sequence: CDR1 MGHRA, CDR2 YSYEKL. The J segment lost 1 base and the V segment lost 1 base, leaving 5 bases of the junction unmatched. The CDR3 covers 17 residues. CDR3 amino acids: CASSQARLAGSYNEQFF. DNA of the CDR3: TGCGCCAGCAGCCAAGCACGTCTAGCGGGATCCTACAATGAGCAGTTCTTC.